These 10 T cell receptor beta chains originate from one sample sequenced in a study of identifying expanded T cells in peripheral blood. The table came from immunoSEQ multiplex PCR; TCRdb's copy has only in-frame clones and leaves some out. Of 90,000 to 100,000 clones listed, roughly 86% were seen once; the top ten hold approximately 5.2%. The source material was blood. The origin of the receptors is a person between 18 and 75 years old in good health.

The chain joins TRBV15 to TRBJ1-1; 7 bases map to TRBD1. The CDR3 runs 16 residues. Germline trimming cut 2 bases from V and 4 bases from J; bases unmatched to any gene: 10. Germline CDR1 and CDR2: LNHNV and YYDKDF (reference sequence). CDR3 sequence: CATSRLGRGQRTEAFF. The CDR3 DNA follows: TGTGCCACCAGCAGATTGGGGCGGGGACAGCGCACTGAAGCTTTCTTT.

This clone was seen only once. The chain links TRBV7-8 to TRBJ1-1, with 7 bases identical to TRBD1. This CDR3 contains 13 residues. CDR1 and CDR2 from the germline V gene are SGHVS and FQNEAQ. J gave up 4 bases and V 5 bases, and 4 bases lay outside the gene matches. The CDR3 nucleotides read TGTGCCAGCAGCCATCGACAGGGCACTGAAGCTTTCTTT. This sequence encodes CASSHRQGTEAFF. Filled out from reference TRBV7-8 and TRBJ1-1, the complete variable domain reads GAGVSQSPRYKVAKRGQDVALRCDPISGHVSLFWYQQALGQGPEFLTYFQNEAQLDKSGLPSDRFFAERPEGSVSTLKIQRTQQEDSAVYLCASSHRQGTEAFFGQGTRLTVV.

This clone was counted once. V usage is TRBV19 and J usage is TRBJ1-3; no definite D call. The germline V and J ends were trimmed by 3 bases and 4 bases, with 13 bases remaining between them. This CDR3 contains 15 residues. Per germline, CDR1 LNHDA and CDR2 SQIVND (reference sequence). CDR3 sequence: CASSIGGLGGNTIYF. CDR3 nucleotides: TGTGCCAGTAGTATTGGAGGCCTGGGAGGAAACACCATATATTTT.

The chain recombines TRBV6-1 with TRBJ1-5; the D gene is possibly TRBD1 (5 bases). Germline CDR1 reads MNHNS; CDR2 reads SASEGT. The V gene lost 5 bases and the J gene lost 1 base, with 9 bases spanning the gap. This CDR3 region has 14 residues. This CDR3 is CASSQGVSNQPQHF. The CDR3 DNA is TGTGCCAGCAGTCAGGGAGTAAGCAATCAGCCCCAGCATTTT.

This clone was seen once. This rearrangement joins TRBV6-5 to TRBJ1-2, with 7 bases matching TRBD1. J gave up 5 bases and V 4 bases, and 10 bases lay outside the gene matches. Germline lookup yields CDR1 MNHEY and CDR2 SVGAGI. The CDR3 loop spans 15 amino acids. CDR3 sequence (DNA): TGTGCCAGCAGTTGGCAGAGACAGGGCCCGTATGGCTACACCTTC. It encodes CASSWQRQGPYGYTF.

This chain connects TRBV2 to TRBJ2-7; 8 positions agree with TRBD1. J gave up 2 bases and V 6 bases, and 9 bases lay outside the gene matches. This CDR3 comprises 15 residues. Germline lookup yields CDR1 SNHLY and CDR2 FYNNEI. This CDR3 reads CASRIRTGITYEQYF. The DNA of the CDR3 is TGTGCCAGCAGAATCAGGACAGGGATAACCTACGAGCAGTACTTC.

CDR3 DNA: TGTGCCAGCAGTTCGACAGGGGCGTATGGCTACACCTTC. This encodes CASSSTGAYGYTF. This chain connects TRBV6-5 to TRBJ1-2; 8 nucleotides match TRBD1. With V trimmed by 4 bases and J by 5 bases, 3 bases remained unmatched. The CDR3 totals 13 residues. Germline CDR1 and CDR2: MNHEY and SVGAGI.

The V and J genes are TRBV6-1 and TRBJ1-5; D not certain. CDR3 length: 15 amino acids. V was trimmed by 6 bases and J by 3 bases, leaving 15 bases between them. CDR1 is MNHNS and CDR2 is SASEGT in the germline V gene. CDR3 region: CASRGYESYNQPQHF. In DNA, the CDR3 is TGTGCCAGCAGGGGGTACGAGAGCTACAATCAGCCCCAGCATTTT.

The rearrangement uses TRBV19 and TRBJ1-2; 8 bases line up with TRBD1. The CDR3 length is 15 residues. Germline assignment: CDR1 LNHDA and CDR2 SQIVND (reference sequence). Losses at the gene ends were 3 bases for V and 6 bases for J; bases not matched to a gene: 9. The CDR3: CASSMNRQGRNGYTF. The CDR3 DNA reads TGTGCCAGTAGTATGAACAGACAGGGGCGGAATGGCTACACCTTC.

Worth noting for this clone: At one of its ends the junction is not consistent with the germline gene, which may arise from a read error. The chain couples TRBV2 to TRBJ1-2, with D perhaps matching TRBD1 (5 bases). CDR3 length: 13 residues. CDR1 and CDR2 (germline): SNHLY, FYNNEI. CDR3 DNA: TGTGCCAGCACTGAAGGCAGGGTTCGGGGCTACACCTTC. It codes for CASTEGRVRGYTF.